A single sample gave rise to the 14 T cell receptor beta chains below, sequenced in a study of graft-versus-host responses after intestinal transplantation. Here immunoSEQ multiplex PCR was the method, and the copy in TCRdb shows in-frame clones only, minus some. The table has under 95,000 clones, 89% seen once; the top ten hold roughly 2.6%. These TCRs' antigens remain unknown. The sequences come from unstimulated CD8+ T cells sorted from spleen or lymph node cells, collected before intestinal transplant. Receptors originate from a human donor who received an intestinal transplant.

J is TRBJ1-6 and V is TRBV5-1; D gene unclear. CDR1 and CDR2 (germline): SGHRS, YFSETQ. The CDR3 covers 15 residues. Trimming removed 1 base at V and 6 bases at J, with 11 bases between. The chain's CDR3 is CASSLNLWPNSPLHF. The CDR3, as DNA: TGCGCCAGCAGCTTGAACCTCTGGCCTAATTCACCCCTCCACTTT.

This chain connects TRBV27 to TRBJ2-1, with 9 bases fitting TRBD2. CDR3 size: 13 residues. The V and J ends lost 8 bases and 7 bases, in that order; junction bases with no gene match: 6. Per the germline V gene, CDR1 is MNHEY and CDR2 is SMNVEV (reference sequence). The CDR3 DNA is TGTGCCAGCGGGACTAGCATTCAGAATGAGCAGTTCTTC. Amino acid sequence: CASGTSIQNEQFF.

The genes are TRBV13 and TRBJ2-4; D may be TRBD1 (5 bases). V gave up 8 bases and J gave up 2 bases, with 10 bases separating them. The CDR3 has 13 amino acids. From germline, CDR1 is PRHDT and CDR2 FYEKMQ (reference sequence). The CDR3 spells CASGQGSKNIQYF. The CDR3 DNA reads TGTGCCAGCGGCCAGGGATCCAAAAACATTCAGTACTTC.

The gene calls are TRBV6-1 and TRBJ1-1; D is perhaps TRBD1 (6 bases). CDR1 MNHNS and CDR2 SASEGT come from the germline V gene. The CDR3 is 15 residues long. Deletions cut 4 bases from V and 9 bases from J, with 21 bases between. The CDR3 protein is CASSAQGTRGKKAFF. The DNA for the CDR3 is TGTGCCAGCAGTGCCCAGGGGACCCGTGGCAAGAAAGCTTTCTTT.

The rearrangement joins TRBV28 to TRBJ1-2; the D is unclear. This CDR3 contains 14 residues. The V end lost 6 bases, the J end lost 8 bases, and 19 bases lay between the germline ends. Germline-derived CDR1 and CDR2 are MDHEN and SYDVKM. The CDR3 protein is CASRDDREMGGYTF. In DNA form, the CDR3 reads TGTGCCAGCAGGGACGACCGGGAAATGGGGGGCTACACCTTC.

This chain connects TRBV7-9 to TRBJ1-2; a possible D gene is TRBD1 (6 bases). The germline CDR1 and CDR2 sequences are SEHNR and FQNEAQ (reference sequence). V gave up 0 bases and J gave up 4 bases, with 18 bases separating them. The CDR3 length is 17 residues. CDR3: CASSLAGRGGRAYGYTF. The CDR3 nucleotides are TGTGCCAGCAGCTTAGCGGGGCGGGGGGGCCGGGCCTATGGCTACACCTTC.

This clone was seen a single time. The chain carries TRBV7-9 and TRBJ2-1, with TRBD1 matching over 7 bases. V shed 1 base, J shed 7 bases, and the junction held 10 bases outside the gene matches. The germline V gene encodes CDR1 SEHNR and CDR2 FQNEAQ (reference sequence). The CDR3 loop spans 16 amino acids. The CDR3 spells CASSLEWAGGENEQFF. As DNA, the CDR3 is TGTGCCAGCAGCTTAGAGTGGGCAGGGGGTGAAAATGAGCAGTTCTTC.

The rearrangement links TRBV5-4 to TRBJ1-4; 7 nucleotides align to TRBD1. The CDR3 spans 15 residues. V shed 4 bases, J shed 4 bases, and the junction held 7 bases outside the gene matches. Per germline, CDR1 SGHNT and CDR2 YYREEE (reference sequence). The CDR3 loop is CASSPGDSHNEKLFF. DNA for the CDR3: TGTGCCAGCAGCCCGGGGGACAGCCATAATGAAAAACTGTTTTTT.

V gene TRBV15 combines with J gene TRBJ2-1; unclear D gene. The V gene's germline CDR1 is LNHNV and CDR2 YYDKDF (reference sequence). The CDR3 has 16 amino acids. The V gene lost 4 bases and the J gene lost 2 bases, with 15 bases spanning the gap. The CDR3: CATSIFRVLPYNEQFF. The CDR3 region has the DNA TGTGCCACCAGCATTTTCCGGGTCCTTCCCTACAATGAGCAGTTCTTC.

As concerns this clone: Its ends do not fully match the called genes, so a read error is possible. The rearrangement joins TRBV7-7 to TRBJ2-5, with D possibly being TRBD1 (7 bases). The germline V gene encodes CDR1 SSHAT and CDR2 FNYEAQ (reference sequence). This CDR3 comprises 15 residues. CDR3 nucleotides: TGTGCTAGCAGCTTAGGGGGGACAGTCGAAGAGACCCAGTACTTC. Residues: CASSLGGTVEETQYF.

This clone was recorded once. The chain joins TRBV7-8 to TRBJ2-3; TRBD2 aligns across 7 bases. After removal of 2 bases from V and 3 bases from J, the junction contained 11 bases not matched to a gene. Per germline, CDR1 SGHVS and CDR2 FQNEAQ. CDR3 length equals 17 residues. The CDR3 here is CASSLFGRRETTDTQYF. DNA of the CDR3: TGTGCCAGCAGCTTATTCGGGCGGCGGGAGACAACAGATACGCAGTATTTT.

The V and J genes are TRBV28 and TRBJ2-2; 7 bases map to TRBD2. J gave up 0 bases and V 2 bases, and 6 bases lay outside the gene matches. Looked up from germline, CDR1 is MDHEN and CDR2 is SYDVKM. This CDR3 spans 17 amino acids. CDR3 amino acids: CASSLAGEAPNTGELFF. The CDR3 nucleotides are TGTGCCAGCAGTTTAGCGGGAGAAGCCCCGAACACCGGGGAGCTGTTTTTT.

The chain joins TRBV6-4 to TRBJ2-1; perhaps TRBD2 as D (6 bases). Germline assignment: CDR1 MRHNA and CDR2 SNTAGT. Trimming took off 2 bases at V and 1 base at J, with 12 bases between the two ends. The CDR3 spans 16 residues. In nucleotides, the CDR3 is TGTGCCAGCAGTGACGGAAGGCGGGGATCCTACAATGAGCAGTTCTTC. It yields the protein CASSDGRRGSYNEQFF.

CDR3 in amino acids: CASGDRDTGELFF. The CDR3 DNA sequence: TGTGCCAGCGGGGACAGGGACACCGGGGAGCTGTTTTTT. The V call is TRBV9, the J call TRBJ2-2; TRBD1 aligns across 9 bases. The CDR3 spans 13 residues. J lost 3 bases, V lost 7 bases, and 1 base had no gene match. Germline V lookup: CDR1 SGDLS, CDR2 YYNGEE. The full variable domain, with the rest looked up from reference TRBV9 and TRBJ2-2, is DSGVTQTPKHLITATGQRVTLRCSPRSGDLSVYWYQQSLDQGLQFLIQYYNGEERAKGNILERFSAQQFPDLHSELNLSSLELGDSALYFCASGDRDTGELFFGEGSRLTVL.